This T cell receptor beta chain was found in a study of spatial heterogeneity in lung cancer. Study details: Sequencing consistently turned up more beta-chain sequences than alpha-chain sequences. Averaged across combinations, each unique TCR and UMI pairing appeared more than ten times in raw reads, which were uncorrected.

Overall study results and limits: Follow-up blood showed ubiquitous expanded tumor TCRs less than blood at resection did.

TCR cDNA molecules each had a unique molecular identifier. One entry per CDR3 protein, called by TCRdb with MiXCR from the 5' RACE reads. This sample has 10,000 to 12,000 distinct CDR3 sequences; about 9.2% occur once, and the top ten carry roughly a quarter. Points on this clonotype: Its target is not known.

Time point in this sample: sample taken at primary tumor resection. No cells were sorted before sequencing. The whole RNA sequenced was extracted from tumor, nontumor lung or frozen PBMC. The material was PBMCs, obtained at surgery. This receptor was identified in a male donor with early-stage non-small cell lung cancer.

This CDR3 reads CAWGKQGGGANVLTF. The CDR3 coding sequence is TGTGCCTGGGGAAAACAGGGAGGTGGGGCCAACGTCCTGACTTTC. The chain joins TRBV30 to TRBJ2-6; D may correspond to TRBD1 or TRBD2 (6 bases each). Germline V gives CDR1 GTSNPN, CDR2 SVGIG (reference sequence). The germline V and J ends were trimmed by 5 bases and 3 bases, with 14 bases remaining between them. This CDR3 region has 15 residues.